The 7 T cell receptor beta chains reported below all come from one sample, sequenced in a study of cytomegalovirus exposure and HLA in healthy donors. PCR used 60 Vbeta primers and 13 Jbeta primers. The table came from immunoSEQ multiplex PCR; TCRdb's copy has only in-frame clones and leaves some out. The table records approximately 160,000 clones, under 90% of them present only once. The material sequenced was PBMCs. The receptor set was obtained from a man between 25 and 39 years old in good health and CMV-seropositive.

The chain employs TRBV28 and TRBJ2-2; TRBD1 agrees at 12 bases. CDR1 is MDHEN and CDR2 is SYDVKM in the germline V gene. Trimming cost V 10 bases and J 11 bases; bases outside gene matches: 5. This CDR3 has 12 amino acids. The CDR3 DNA reads as TGTGCCACCGGGACAGGGGGCCTCGAGCTGTTTTTT. It codes for CATGTGGLELFF.

This clone was seen only once. The rearrangement links TRBV27 to TRBJ2-7; D perhaps matches TRBD1 (5 bases). The length of the CDR3 is 16 residues. V lost 0 bases to trimming and J lost 3 bases, with 15 bases between them. CDR1 is MNHEY and CDR2 is SMNVEV in the germline V gene (reference sequence). CDR3 in DNA: TGTGCCAGCAGTTTATCAGGGCTGGGGCAGGGCTACGAGCAGTACTTC. Encoded protein: CASSLSGLGQGYEQYF.

The chain couples TRBV11-3 to TRBJ1-2; TRBD1 might be the D (5 bases). In germline, CDR1 is SGHNT, CDR2 YENEEA. V was pared by 6 bases and J by 2 bases, with 10 bases between. The CDR3 is 13 residues long. The chain's CDR3 is CASSSTVNYGYTF. CDR3 DNA: TGTGCCAGCAGTTCGACAGTAAACTATGGCTACACCTTC.

The chain joins TRBV7-2 to TRBJ2-7; perhaps TRBD2 as D (6 bases). This CDR3 has 14 amino acids. V was pared by 5 bases and J by 0 bases, with 11 bases between. From germline, CDR1 is SGHTA and CDR2 FQGNSA. The CDR3 DNA is TGTGCCAGCAGCCCCCTAGCGCACTCCTACGAGCAGTACTTC. It specifies CASSPLAHSYEQYF. The full variable domain, with the rest looked up from reference TRBV7-2 and TRBJ2-7, is GAGVSQSPSNKVTEKGKDVELRCDPISGHTALYWYRQSLGQGLEFLIYFQGNSAPDKSGLPSDRFSAERTGGSVSTLTIQRTQQEDSAVYLCASSPLAHSYEQYFGPGTRLTVT.

The chain combines TRBV4-1 with TRBJ2-2, with TRBD2 matching over 9 bases. From germline, CDR1 is MGHRA and CDR2 YSYEKL. The V gene end was trimmed by 3 bases and the J gene end by 0 bases; junction bases not matched to a gene: 20. The CDR3 contains 22 residues. CDR3 sequence reads: CASSHYSTPRGAGGPNTGELFF. The CDR3 coding sequence is TGCGCCAGCAGCCACTACTCAACTCCCCGTGGGGCGGGAGGGCCGAACACCGGGGAGCTGTTTTTT.

V is TRBV18 and J is TRBJ2-1; D remains ambiguous. The germline V and J ends were trimmed by 6 bases and 9 bases, with 12 bases remaining between them. The CDR3 consists of 12 residues. Germline loops: CDR1 KGHSH, CDR2 LQKENI. The CDR3 region is CASSPPTSEQFF. The CDR3 DNA is TGTGCCAGCTCCCCGCCCACCAGTGAGCAGTTCTTC.

The chain links TRBV28 to TRBJ2-2; possibly TRBD2 for D (6 bases). Germline-derived CDR1 and CDR2 are MDHEN and SYDVKM. This CDR3 is 15 amino acids long. Deletions cut 5 bases from V and 12 bases from J, with 22 bases between. CDR3 region: CASSIPRGGVRKLFF. CDR3 DNA sequence: TGTGCCAGCAGTATCCCCCGCGGAGGGGTGAGAAAGCTGTTTTTT.